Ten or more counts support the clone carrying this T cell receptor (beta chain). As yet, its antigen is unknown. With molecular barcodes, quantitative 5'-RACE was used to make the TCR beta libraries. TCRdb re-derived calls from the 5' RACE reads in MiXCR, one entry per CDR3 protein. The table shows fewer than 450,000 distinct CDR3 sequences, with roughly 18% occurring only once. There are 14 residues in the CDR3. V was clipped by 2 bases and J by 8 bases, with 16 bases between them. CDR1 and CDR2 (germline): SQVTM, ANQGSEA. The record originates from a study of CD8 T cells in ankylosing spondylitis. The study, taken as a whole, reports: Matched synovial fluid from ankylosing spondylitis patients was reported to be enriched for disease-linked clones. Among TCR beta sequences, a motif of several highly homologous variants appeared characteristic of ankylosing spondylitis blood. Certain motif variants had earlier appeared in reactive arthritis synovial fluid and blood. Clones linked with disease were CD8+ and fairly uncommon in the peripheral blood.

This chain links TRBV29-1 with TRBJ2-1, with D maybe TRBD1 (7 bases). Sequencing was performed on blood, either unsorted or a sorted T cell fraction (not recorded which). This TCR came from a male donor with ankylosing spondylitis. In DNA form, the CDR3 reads TGCAGCGTTGAAAGGGACAGCCCGGGAGATGAGCAGTTCTTC. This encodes CSVERDSPGDEQFF.